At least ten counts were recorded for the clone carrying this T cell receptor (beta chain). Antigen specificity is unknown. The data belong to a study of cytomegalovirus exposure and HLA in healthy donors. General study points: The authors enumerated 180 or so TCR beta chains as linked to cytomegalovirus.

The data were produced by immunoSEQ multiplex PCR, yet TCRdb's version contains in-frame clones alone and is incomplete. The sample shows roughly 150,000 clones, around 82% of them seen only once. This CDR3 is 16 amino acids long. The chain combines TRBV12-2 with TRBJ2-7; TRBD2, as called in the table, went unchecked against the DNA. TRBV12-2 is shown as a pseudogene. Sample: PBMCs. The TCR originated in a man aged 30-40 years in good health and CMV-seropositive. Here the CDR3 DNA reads TGTGCAAGTCGCTTAGGCCTCCTAGCGGACTCCTACGAGCAGTACTTC. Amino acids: CASRLGLLADSYEQYF.